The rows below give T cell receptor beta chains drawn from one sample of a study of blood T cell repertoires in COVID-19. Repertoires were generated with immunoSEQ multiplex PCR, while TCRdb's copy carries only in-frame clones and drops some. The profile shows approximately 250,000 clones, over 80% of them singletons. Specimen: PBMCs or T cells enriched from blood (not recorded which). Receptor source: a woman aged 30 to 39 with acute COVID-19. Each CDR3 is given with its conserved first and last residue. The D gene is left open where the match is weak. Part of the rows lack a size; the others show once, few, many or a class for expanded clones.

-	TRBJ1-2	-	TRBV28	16	TGTGCCAGCAGTATGGAGGGAAGTGGGCACCGCTATGGCTACACCTTC	CASSMEGSGHRYGYTF
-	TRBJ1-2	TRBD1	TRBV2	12	TGTGCCAGCAGAGGGACAGGGGTTGGCTACACCTTC	CASRGTGVGYTF
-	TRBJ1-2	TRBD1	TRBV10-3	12	TGTGCCATCAGCGGACAGGGGGCCGACTACACCTTC	CAISGQGADYTF
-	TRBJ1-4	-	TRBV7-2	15	TGTGCCAGCAGCCACCCCGCGAACTACCAAGAAAAACTGTTTTTT	CASSHPANYQEKLFF
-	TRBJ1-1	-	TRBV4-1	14	TGCGCCAGCAGCCAAGGAAGCGTAGAGGCTGAAGCTTTCTTT	CASSQGSVEAEAFF
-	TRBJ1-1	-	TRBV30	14	TGTGCCTGGATCCACGGACAGAGACCCTTTGAAGCTTTCTTT	CAWIHGQRPFEAFF
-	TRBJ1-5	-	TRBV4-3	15	TGCGCCAGCAGCCAAGTTTGGGCCGCTAATCAGCCCCAGCATTTT	CASSQVWAANQPQHF
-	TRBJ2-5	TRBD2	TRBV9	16	TGTGCCAGCAGCGCTCTCGGGACTAGCGGCCAAGAGACCCAGTACTTC	CASSALGTSGQETQYF
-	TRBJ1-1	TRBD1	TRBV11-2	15	TGTGCCAGCAGCTCGGGACAGGGGGCGCGAACTGAAGCTTTCTTT	CASSSGQGARTEAFF
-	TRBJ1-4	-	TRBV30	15	TGTGCCTGGAGTCTTCAGGGACTAGCTAATGAAAAACTGTTTTTT	CAWSLQGLANEKLFF
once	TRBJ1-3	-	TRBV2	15	TGTGCCAGCAGCCTACAGGGTTTGGCTGGAAACACCATATATTTT	CASSLQGLAGNTIYF
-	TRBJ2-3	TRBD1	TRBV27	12	TGTGCCAGCCAGGGGGCCGCAGATACGCAGTATTTT	CASQGAADTQYF
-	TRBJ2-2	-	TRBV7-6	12	TGTGCCAGCAGCTCCTACACCGGGGAGCTGTTTTTT	CASSSYTGELFF
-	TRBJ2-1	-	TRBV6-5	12	TGTGCCAGCGGGACTCTTCACAATGAGCAGTTCTTC	CASGTLHNEQFF
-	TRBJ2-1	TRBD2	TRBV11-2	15	TGTGCCAGCAGCCCACTAGCGGGAGAACACAATGAGCAGTTCTTC	CASSPLAGEHNEQFF
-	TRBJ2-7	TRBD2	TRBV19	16	TGTGCCAGTAGTATAGTTTCCCCTAGCGGGAACTACGAGCAGTACTTC	CASSIVSPSGNYEQYF
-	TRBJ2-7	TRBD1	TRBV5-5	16	TGTGCCAGCAGCTTGCGTACAGGGGCGAGCTCCTACGAGCAGTACTTC	CASSLRTGASSYEQYF
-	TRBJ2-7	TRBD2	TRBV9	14	TGTGCCAGCAGCGTAGACCTAGCGGGAGTCGAGCAGTACTTC	CASSVDLAGVEQYF
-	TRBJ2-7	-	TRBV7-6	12	TGTGCCAGCAGCTCCCCCTCGTACGAGCAGTACTTC	CASSSPSYEQYF
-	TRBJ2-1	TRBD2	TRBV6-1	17	TGTGCCAGCAGTGGCCATAGCGGGAGTCAGTCCTACAATGAGCAGTTCTTC	CASSGHSGSQSYNEQFF
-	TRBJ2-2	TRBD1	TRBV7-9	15	TGTGCCAGCAGCTTCGGACAGGGGATAACCGGGGAGCTGTTTTTT	CASSFGQGITGELFF
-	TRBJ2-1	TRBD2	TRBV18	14	TGTGCCAGCCAGCAGCGGGAGGGATACAATGAGCAGTTCTTC	CASQQREGYNEQFF
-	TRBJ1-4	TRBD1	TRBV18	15	TGTGCCAGCTCACCGGGACAGGGGGCGAATGAAAAACTGTTTTTT	CASSPGQGANEKLFF
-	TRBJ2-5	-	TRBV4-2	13	TGTGCCAGCAGCCAAGATTCGGTCGAGACCCAGTACTTC	CASSQDSVETQYF
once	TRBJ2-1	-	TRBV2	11	TGTGCCAGCAGTGCTATCAATGAGCAGTTCTTC	CASSAINEQFF
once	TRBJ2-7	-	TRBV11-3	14	TGTGCCAGCAGCTCCCAGGGAGGTTCCCACGAGCAGTACTTC	CASSSQGGSHEQYF
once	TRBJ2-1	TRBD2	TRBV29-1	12	TGCGGGGGGCTAGCGGGTAACAATGAGCAGTTCTTC	CGGLAGNNEQFF
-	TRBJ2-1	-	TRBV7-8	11	TGTGCCAGCAGCCCCGGACTAGAGCAGTTCTTC	CASSPGLEQFF
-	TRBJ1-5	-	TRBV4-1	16	TGCGCCAGCAGCCAAGATCGGCGGGACAGCAATCAGCCCCAGCATTTT	CASSQDRRDSNQPQHF
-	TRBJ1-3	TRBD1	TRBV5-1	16	TGCGCCAGCAGCTTGGAACAGGGGGTCGGTGGAAACACCATATATTTT	CASSLEQGVGGNTIYF
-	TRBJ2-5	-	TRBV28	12	TGTGCCAGCAGTTTATACGCGGAGACCCAGTACTTC	CASSLYAETQYF
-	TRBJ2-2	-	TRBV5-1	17	TGCGCCAGCCGCCGGCCCGAACAGGGCGCGAACACCGGGGAGCTGTTTTTT	CASRRPEQGANTGELFF
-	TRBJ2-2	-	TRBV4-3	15	TGCGCCAGCAGCCAAGATTTTCAGAACACCGGGGAGCTGTTTTTT	CASSQDFQNTGELFF
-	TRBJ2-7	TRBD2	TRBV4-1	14	TGCGCCAGCAGCCAGGCGGGAGAATACTACGAGCAGTACTTC	CASSQAGEYYEQYF
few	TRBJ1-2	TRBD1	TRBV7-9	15	TGTGCCAGCAGCCTACCGACAGGGCGACCCTATGGCTACACCTTC	CASSLPTGRPYGYTF
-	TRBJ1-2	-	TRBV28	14	TGTGCCAGCAGTCCCCCTGGCAAGTTCTATGGCTACACCTTC	CASSPPGKFYGYTF
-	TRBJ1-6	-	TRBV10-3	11	TGTGCCAGCGTCGCTTATTCACCCCTCCACTTT	CASVAYSPLHF
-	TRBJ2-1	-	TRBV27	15	TGTGCCAGCAGTTCCCAGCGGCTAATAGGGGGTGAGCAGTTCTTC	CASSSQRLIGGEQFF
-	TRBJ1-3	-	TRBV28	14	TGTGCCAGCAGTCCTGGACAGACTGGAAACACCATATATTTT	CASSPGQTGNTIYF
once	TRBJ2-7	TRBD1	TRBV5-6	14	TGTGCCAGCAGCTTGAGGGGGCGATTCTACGAGCAGTACTTC	CASSLRGRFYEQYF
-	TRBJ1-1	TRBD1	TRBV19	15	TGTGCCAGTAGTACGACCGGGACAGGGGTTACTGAAGCTTTCTTT	CASSTTGTGVTEAFF
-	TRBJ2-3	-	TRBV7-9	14	TGTGCCAGCAGCTTAGTGTCTAGCTCAGATACGCAGTATTTT	CASSLVSSSDTQYF
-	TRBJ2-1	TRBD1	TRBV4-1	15	TGCGTCAGCAGCCCATGGGACAGCTCCTACAATGAGCAGTTCTTC	CVSSPWDSSYNEQFF
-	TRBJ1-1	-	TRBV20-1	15	TGCAGTGCTAGTGTTCGGGCGTCGGGGGGGACTGAAGCTTTCTTT	CSASVRASGGTEAFF
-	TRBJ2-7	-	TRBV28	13	TGTGCCAGCAGTTTGACGGGGAGTGCTGAGCAGTACTTC	CASSLTGSAEQYF
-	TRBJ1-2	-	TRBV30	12	TGTGCAAAGGAGAGTTCTAACTATGGCTACACCTTC	CAKESSNYGYTF
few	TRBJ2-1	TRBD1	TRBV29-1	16	TGCAGCGTTGATGGCCGGTTGGACAGGGGGCGAGATGAGCAGTTCTTC	CSVDGRLDRGRDEQFF
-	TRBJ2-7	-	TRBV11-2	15	TGTGCCAGCAGCTTAGCGGTAGGGAGCTCCTACGAGCAGTACTTC	CASSLAVGSSYEQYF
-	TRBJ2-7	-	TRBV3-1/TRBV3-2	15	TGTGCCAGCAGCCAGGGCGTGGGAGCGAGGTACGAGCAGTACTTC	CASSQGVGARYEQYF
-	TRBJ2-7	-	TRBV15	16	TGTGCCACCAGCAACCCAACGTCCAGGGATTTTTACGAGCAGTACTTC	CATSNPTSRDFYEQYF
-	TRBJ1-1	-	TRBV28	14	TGTGCCAGCAGTTGGGGACTCGGGAACACTGAAGCTTTCTTT	CASSWGLGNTEAFF
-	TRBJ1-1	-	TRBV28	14	TGTGCCAGCAGGCCCCACAGGGCGGACACTGAAGCTTTCTTT	CASRPHRADTEAFF